Below, 25 T cell receptor beta chains from the same sample are listed, as sequenced in a study of molecular identifiers for immune sequencing clone quantification. TCRdb reprocessed the PCR reads with MiXCR, giving one entry per CDR3 protein. The sample has a few hundred thousand distinct CDR3 sequences; roughly 26% are singletons. Material: naive CD8+ T cells from blood, with Jurkat cell RNA spiked in. Indicated subset: FACS-sorted CD8+CD4-CCR7+CD45RA+ naive T cells. The receptors here all came from a human donor in good health. Some libraries in this study had Jurkat cell RNA spiked in.

Comments on this clonotype: Germline and junction disagree at one end, which may indicate a read error. The V call is TRBV4-1, the J call TRBJ2-3, with D perhaps TRBD1 or TRBD2 (5 bases each). Germline V lookup: CDR1 MGHRA, CDR2 YSYEKL. The CDR3 runs to 14 residues. The CDR3 region has the DNA TGCGCCAGCAGCTCCGGGACCACCACAGCTACGCAGTATTTT. Its protein is CASSSGTTTATQYF.

This clonotype was counted between two and nine times. V usage is TRBV7-8 and J usage is TRBJ1-3, with D perhaps matching TRBD1 (6 bases). Trimming took 1 base from V and 0 from J, leaving 13 bases between them. Germline loops: CDR1 SGHVS, CDR2 FQNEAQ. The CDR3 spans 17 residues. CDR3 in amino acids: CASSLDWFRGSGNTIYF. The CDR3 nucleotides read TGTGCCAGCAGCTTAGACTGGTTCAGGGGCTCTGGAAACACCATATATTTT.

The chain recombines TRBV12-3 or TRBV12-4 with TRBJ2-7; D unresolved. V was pared by 3 bases and J by 0 bases, with 9 bases between. The CDR3 spans 14 residues. As DNA, the CDR3 is TGTGCCAGCAGTTTTAGTGGCCCCTCCTACGAGCAGTACTTC. This codes for CASSFSGPSYEQYF.

Regarding this clonotype: The CDR3 ends on some other residue instead of the conserved phenylalanine or tryptophan, so this is likely a read error. The rearrangement uses TRBV12-3 or TRBV12-4 and TRBJ2-3, with a weak D call TRBD2 (6 bases). Trimming left V 3 bases short and J 6 bases short, with 28 bases between. The CDR3 is 19 residues long. The CDR3 nucleotides are TGTGCCAGCAGTTTCTGGGTTGGGGGGAGGTCTAGCGTAGGGGATACGCAGTATCTT. Residues: CASSFWVGGRSSVGDTQYL.

This clonotype showed up many times. V and J are TRBV4-3 and TRBJ2-3; a possible D gene is TRBD2 (6 bases). The germline gives CDR1 LGHNA, CDR2 YSLEER. This CDR3 has 15 amino acids. The V end lost 1 base, the J end lost 2 bases, and 10 bases lay between the germline ends. The CDR3 nucleotides read TGCGCCAGCAGCCAAGCGGGAGAGTCCACAGATACGCAGTATTTT. It yields the protein CASSQAGESTDTQYF.

Only a few counts were recorded for this clonotype. The chain has TRBV7-6 and TRBJ2-1, with D possibly matching TRBD2 (6 bases). Deletions cut 5 bases from V and 8 bases from J, with 16 bases between. Germline V CDR1 and CDR2: SGHVS, FNYEAQ. This CDR3 has 14 residues. For the CDR3, the DNA is TGTGCCAGCAGCCAAAGCCCCGGGAGCCATGAGCAGTTCTTC. It specifies CASSQSPGSHEQFF.

Comment on this clonotype: A clone one base away is much larger, so this may be a read error. The CDR3 here is CSARPVGRGVNGQFF. Here the CDR3 DNA reads TGCAGTGCTCGGCCCGTTGGCAGGGGGGTGAATGGGCAGTTCTTC. The chain has TRBV20-1 and TRBJ2-1; D perhaps matches TRBD1 (7 bases). CDR3 length equals 15 residues. CDR1 is DFQATT and CDR2 is SNEGSKA in the germline V gene (reference sequence).

At least ten counts were recorded for this clonotype. The chain joins TRBV27 to TRBJ2-3; maybe TRBD2 (6 bases). The CDR3 extends over 14 amino acids. Trimming removed 2 bases from V and 10 bases from J, with 16 bases in between. The germline gives CDR1 MNHEY, CDR2 SMNVEV (reference sequence). DNA of the CDR3: TGTGCCAGCAGTTTAATGGGGGGACCGACGGCGCAGTATTTT. Amino acid sequence: CASSLMGGPTAQYF.

The V gene is TRBV4-3, the J gene TRBJ2-3, with D perhaps TRBD2 (5 bases). V gave up 0 bases and J gave up 15 bases, with 25 bases separating them. The CDR3 is made up of 16 amino acids. Germline V gene lookup returns CDR1 LGHNA and CDR2 YSLEER. The CDR3 reads CASSQDKNLQRTGGYF. The CDR3 DNA follows: TGCGCCAGCAGCCAAGACAAGAATCTCCAGCGGACGGGTGGATATTTT.

This clonotype was observed a few times. J is TRBJ2-2 and V is TRBV30; no reliable D call. The V gene lost 8 bases and the J gene lost 6 bases, with 7 bases spanning the gap. The CDR3 is 10 residues long. Germline lookup yields CDR1 GTSNPN and CDR2 SVGIG (reference sequence). The CDR3 nucleotides read TGTGCCCTCCGAGCCGGGGAGCTGTTTTTT. This gives the protein CALRAGELFF.

This clonotype has ten or more counts. The J gene is TRBJ2-7, the V gene TRBV14, with D possibly TRBD2 on 5 matching bases. In germline, CDR1 is SGHDN, CDR2 FVKESK. V gave up 2 bases and J gave up 3 bases, with 8 bases separating them. The CDR3 is made up of 13 amino acids. CDR3 DNA: TGTGCCAGCAGCCAACACGGGGACTACGAGCAGTACTTC. Residues: CASSQHGDYEQYF.

This clonotype was counted only a few times. In nucleotides, the CDR3 is TGTGCCAGCACCCGAGAGGGGGGTGATACGCAGTATTTT. Amino acids: CASTREGGDTQYF. The chain recombines TRBV7-2 with TRBJ2-3; the D gene could be TRBD1 or TRBD2 (6 bases each). The ends were cut back, 7 bases at V and 6 bases at J, with 14 bases in the middle. CDR1 is SGHTA, CDR2 FQGNSA, per germline. CDR3 length: 13 residues.

This clonotype was picked up a small number of times. The V gene is TRBV5-6, the J gene TRBJ2-7; TRBD2 matches 7 bases. Germline V CDR1 and CDR2: SGHDT, YYEEEE. J lost 7 bases, V lost 0 bases, and 10 bases had no gene match. The CDR3 extends over 15 amino acids. The CDR3 bases are TGTGCCAGCAGCTTGGTGGCGGGAGCCTCCTTGGAGCAGTACTTC. Translating it yields CASSLVAGASLEQYF.

The chain combines TRBV9 with TRBJ2-3; perhaps D is TRBD1 or TRBD2 (6 bases each). This CDR3 contains 13 residues. CDR1 is SGDLS and CDR2 is YYNGEE in the germline V gene. V was pared by 7 bases and J by 6 bases, with 15 bases between. CDR3 in amino acids: CASSSDGGDTQYF. The CDR3 DNA is TGTGCCAGCTCCTCAGACGGGGGCGATACGCAGTATTTT.

CDR3 nucleotide sequence: TGTGCCAGCAGCAAAGCGCTTTACCCCCCGCGGGAGGAATTCACCTACGAGCAGTACTTC. Its translation is CASSKALYPPREEFTYEQYF. The rearrangement uses TRBV21-1 and TRBJ2-7; the tabulated D call, TRBD2, remains unverified against the DNA. TRBV21-1 constitutes a pseudogene. This CDR3 comprises 20 residues.

This clonotype has more than one count but fewer than ten. Compared with germline, one end of the junction differs, possibly owing to a read error. V gene TRBV11-2 combines with J gene TRBJ1-3; tentatively, D is TRBD1 (6 bases). CDR1 SGHAT and CDR2 FQNNGV come from the germline V gene. The CDR3 is made up of 16 amino acids. The CDR3 nucleotides read TGTGCCAGCAGCTCACATGATCCAGGGGTGGAAGACACCATGTATTTT. It codes for CASSSHDPGVEDTMYF.

This clonotype was seen at least ten times. The rearrangement links TRBV5-6 to TRBJ2-1, with 8 positions matching TRBD2. With V trimmed by 0 bases and J by 7 bases, 3 bases remained unmatched. The CDR3 is 14 residues long. Germline CDR1 reads SGHDT; CDR2 reads YYEEEE. CDR3 loop: CASSLGTSFNEQFF. The CDR3, as DNA: TGTGCCAGCAGCTTGGGGACTAGCTTTAATGAGCAGTTCTTC.

The chain employs TRBV4-1 and TRBJ1-4, with no clear D. The CDR3 has 19 amino acids. Looked up from germline, CDR1 is MGHRA and CDR2 is YSYEKL. The V gene lost 1 base and the J gene lost 6 bases, with 24 bases spanning the gap. The CDR3 region has the DNA TGCGCCAGCAGCCAAGGGTTTATGGGTTATTCGGGGAAGGATGAAAAACTGTTTTTT. It yields the protein CASSQGFMGYSGKDEKLFF.

This clonotype was detected many times. The chain employs TRBV28 and TRBJ2-1, with 15 bases fitting TRBD2. The CDR3 extends over 15 amino acids. Per germline, CDR1 MDHEN and CDR2 SYDVKM. J was trimmed by 7 bases and V by 4 bases; bases with no gene match: 2. The CDR3 here is CASSSGLAGGNEQFF. The CDR3 DNA reads TGTGCCAGCAGTTCCGGACTAGCGGGAGGGAATGAGCAGTTCTTC.

This clonotype was counted ten times or more. The CDR3 nucleotides are TGTGCCAGCAGCTTGGCGCCCGGACATAATCAGCCCCAGCATTTT. Its translation: CASSLAPGHNQPQHF. The gene calls are TRBV5-4 and TRBJ1-5, with D tentatively TRBD1 (5 bases). The germline V and J ends were trimmed by 0 bases and 4 bases, with 11 bases remaining between them. Looked up from germline, CDR1 is SGHNT and CDR2 is YYREEE (reference sequence). The CDR3 consists of 15 residues.

This clonotype was detected only a few times. This chain uses TRBV11-2 with TRBJ1-1; TRBD1 might be the D (5 bases). This CDR3 comprises 14 residues. CDR1 and CDR2 (germline): SGHAT, FQNNGV. V was pared by 3 bases and J by 3 bases, with 11 bases between. This CDR3 is CASSFYGADTEAFF. In DNA form, the CDR3 reads TGTGCCAGCAGCTTTTATGGGGCGGACACTGAAGCTTTCTTT.

This clonotype came up a few times. The chain is built from TRBV7-9 and TRBJ2-7, with TRBD2 matching over 7 bases. CDR3 length: 13 residues. Germline CDR1 reads SEHNR; CDR2 reads FQNEAQ (reference sequence). After removal of 4 bases from V and 7 bases from J, the junction contained 7 bases not matched to a gene. CDR3 DNA sequence: TGTGCCAGCAGCTCCTCCGGGAGGTGGGAGCAGTACTTC. It yields the protein CASSSSGRWEQYF.

This clonotype was counted ten times or more. The chain joins TRBV2 to TRBJ2-3; TRBD2 is a possible D gene (6 bases). Germline V lookup: CDR1 SNHLY, CDR2 FYNNEI. V lost 8 bases, J lost 0 bases, and 15 bases lay in between. This CDR3 has 15 residues. The CDR3 here is CASLPGVTSTDTQYF. CDR3 bases: TGTGCCAGCCTCCCGGGGGTAACTAGCACAGATACGCAGTATTTT.

Ten or more counts support this clonotype. The genes are TRBV6-5 and TRBJ2-5; 8 positions match TRBD2. The CDR3 covers 14 residues. The V segment lost 6 bases and the J segment 1 base; nucleotides outside the gene matches: 4. Germline values: CDR1 MNHEY, CDR2 SVGAGI. CDR3 region: CASRSTSGQETQYF. The DNA for the CDR3 is TGTGCCAGCAGATCAACTAGCGGCCAAGAGACCCAGTACTTC.

For this clonotype: A much bigger clone sits one base away, suggesting this may be a read error. The rearrangement joins TRBV25-1 to TRBJ2-3; TRBD2 is a possible D gene (5 bases). The V and J ends lost 0 bases and 2 bases respectively, with 12 bases between them. The CDR3 has 16 residues. CDR1 and CDR2 (germline): MGHDK, SYGVNS. The CDR3 is CASSEYPLGVTDTQYF. CDR3 DNA sequence: TGTGCCAGCAGTGAATATCCTCTCGGGGTCACAGATACGCAGTATTTT.